Listed below are T cell receptor beta chains from one sample, sequenced in a study of blood T cell repertoires in COVID-19. Using immunoSEQ multiplex PCR, the repertoire was profiled, and TCRdb retains in-frame clones only, with some absent. Of 250,000 to 350,000 clones listed, more than 80% are singletons. Input material: PBMCs or T cells enriched from blood (not recorded which). The receptors were sampled from a woman aged 18-29 years who had recovered from COVID-19. The CDR3 runs from the conserved cysteine through the conserved F or W. A D gene is named only where the DNA matches it firmly.

D	V	J	CDR3	DNA
.	TRBV28	TRBJ1-4	CASSPLEKLFF	TGTGCCAGCAGTCCACTGGAAAAACTGTTTTTT
.	TRBV7-8	TRBJ1-5	CASSLDWGGPNQPQHF	TGTGCCAGCAGCTTAGATTGGGGAGGGCCAAATCAGCCCCAGCATTTT
TRBD1	TRBV6-5	TRBJ1-2	CASSRGTAYGYTF	TGTGCCAGCAGCCGCGGGACAGCCTATGGCTACACCTTC
.	TRBV27	TRBJ1-5	CASSSDRGNQPQHF	TGTGCCAGCAGTTCTGACAGAGGCAATCAGCCCCAGCATTTT
.	TRBV20-1	TRBJ2-7	CSASGSSYEQYF	TGCAGTGCTAGTGGCAGCTCCTACGAGCAGTACTTC
.	TRBV5-1	TRBJ1-1	CASSLGGLAEAFF	TGCGCCAGCAGCTTGGGAGGCCTCGCTGAAGCTTTCTTT
.	TRBV18	TRBJ1-1	CASSPQQGFNTEAFF	TGTGCCAGCTCACCGCAGCAGGGTTTTAACACTGAAGCTTTCTTT
TRBD1	TRBV5-1	TRBJ1-5	CASSQGQGGQPQHF	TGCGCCAGCAGCCAGGGACAGGGAGGCCAGCCCCAGCATTTT
TRBD1	TRBV14	TRBJ1-2	CASSQDRGLIYGYTF	TGTGCCAGCAGCCAGGACAGGGGCCTAATTTATGGCTACACCTTC
.	TRBV5-4	TRBJ2-5	CASSLAGGVETQYF	TGTGCCAGCAGCTTGGCCGGAGGAGTGGAGACCCAGTACTTC
TRBD1	TRBV10-3	TRBJ2-5	CAIRGTGKGETQYF	TGTGCCATCAGAGGGACAGGGAAGGGGGAGACCCAGTACTTC
.	TRBV5-3	TRBJ1-6	CASLYRVMDSPLHF	TGTGCCAGCCTCTACAGGGTTATGGATTCACCCCTCCACTTT
TRBD1	TRBV7-6	TRBJ1-4	CASSDYPQGGNEKLFF	TGTGCCAGCAGCGACTACCCCCAGGGGGGAAATGAAAAACTGTTTTTT
TRBD2	TRBV2	TRBJ2-5	CASTDPGGGNLAQYF	TGTGCCAGCACCGACCCGGGGGGGGGAAATTTGGCCCAGTACTTC
TRBD2	TRBV11-2	TRBJ2-3	CASSLWSSGGMTDTQYF	TGTGCCAGCAGCTTATGGTCTAGCGGCGGGATGACAGATACGCAGTATTTT
.	TRBV29-1	TRBJ1-2	CSVAGLGGYTF	TGCAGCGTTGCCGGCCTCGGGGGCTACACCTTC